This T cell receptor beta chain was identified during a study of T cells after yellow fever vaccination. Study observations and caveats: The appearance of a small share of clonotypes in both CD4 and CD8 compartments was observed.

This CDR3 has 13 amino acids. Germline V gene lookup returns CDR1 SGHTA and CDR2 FQGNSA. V was clipped by 2 bases and J by 2 bases, with 6 bases between them. TCRdb used MiXCR to reprocess the 5' RACE reads, holding one entry per CDR3 protein. In the table there are about 220,000 distinct CDR3 sequences, approximately 3% of which are singletons. This clonotype was counted ten times or more. Antigen specificity is unknown. V gene TRBV7-2 combines with J gene TRBJ1-2; no clear D. Sequencing used CD4+ T cells sorted from PBMCs, obtained 10 days after the yellow fever booster vaccination. The clonotype was recovered from a man aged 18 to 35 who received the YFV17D yellow fever vaccine. The CDR3 loop is CASSLYVNYGYTF. In DNA, the CDR3 is TGTGCCAGCAGCTTATACGTGAACTATGGCTACACCTTC.